The 13 T cell receptor beta chains in this list originate from one sample, sequenced in a study of T cell responses to AZD1222 COVID-19 vaccine. TCRdb keeps only in-frame clones here, not all; method: immunoSEQ multiplex PCR. This table has over 85,000 clones, roughly 90% appearing once. This specimen consisted of peripheral blood, obtained 28 days after the second AZD1222 dose. The receptor set was obtained from an adult who received the AZD1222 COVID-19 vaccine.

This clone appeared once. The CDR3 DNA reads as TGTGCCAGTAGCCGAAGCCGTCCCGGGGAGCTGTTTTTT. It encodes CASSRSRPGELFF. V is TRBV19 and J is TRBJ2-2; D is ambiguous. Trimming stripped 6 bases from V and 6 bases from J, with 11 bases between. Germline V lookup: CDR1 LNHDA, CDR2 SQIVND (reference sequence). This CDR3 region has 13 residues.

The V call is TRBV12-3 or TRBV12-4, the J call TRBJ1-2; 7 positions match TRBD1. J was trimmed by 8 bases and V by 6 bases; bases with no gene match: 6. The CDR3 runs 12 residues. In DNA form, the CDR3 reads TGTGCCAGCAGACTAGGGGGCAGAGGCTACACCTTC. Translated: CASRLGGRGYTF.

The J gene is TRBJ2-2, the V gene TRBV24-1, with D unclear. Between the trimmed V and J ends, which lost 4 bases and 6 bases, there was a span of 5 bases. Germline lookup yields CDR1 KGHDR and CDR2 SFDVKD. The length of the CDR3 is 12 residues. Here the CDR3 DNA reads TGTGCCACCAGTGACCGGCCCGGGGAGCTGTTTTTT. Its translation: CATSDRPGELFF.

This clone was detected only a few times. The chain couples TRBV14 to TRBJ2-1, with 11 bases lining up with TRBD2. The J segment lost 0 bases and the V segment lost 3 bases, leaving 1 base of the junction unmatched. The CDR3 contains 16 residues. Germline-derived CDR1 and CDR2 are SGHDN and FVKESK. CDR3 protein: CASSQTSGNSYNEQFF. The CDR3 DNA reads as TGTGCCAGCAGCCAGACTAGCGGGAACTCCTACAATGAGCAGTTCTTC.

This sequence joins TRBV5-1 and TRBJ1-1; D ambiguous. CDR3 length: 15 residues. V shed 4 bases and J shed 1 base, with 14 bases lying between them. The V gene's germline CDR1 is SGHRS and CDR2 YFSETQ. CDR3 bases: TGCGCCAGCAGCATACGGCCAGGAAAGAACACTGAAGCTTTCTTT. Protein product: CASSIRPGKNTEAFF.

The rearrangement uses TRBV30 and TRBJ1-2, with D tentatively TRBD1 (5 bases). This CDR3 spans 13 amino acids. The germline gives CDR1 GTSNPN, CDR2 SVGIG (reference sequence). V was clipped by 4 bases and J by 2 bases, with 11 bases between them. Here the CDR3 reads CAWTPTENYGYTF. The CDR3 DNA follows: TGTGCCTGGACGCCGACAGAGAACTATGGCTACACCTTC.

A word on this clone: Additional DNA sequences in this sample encode the identical CDR3. The chain is built from TRBV3-1 (or the pseudogene TRBV3-2) and TRBJ2-1; maybe TRBD2 (5 bases). The CDR3 spans 12 residues. CDR1 is LGHDT, CDR2 YNNKEL, per germline (reference sequence). V lost 4 bases, J lost 6 bases, and 7 bases lay in between. Here the CDR3 DNA reads TGTGCCAGCAGCCTTAGCGTCAATGAGCAGTTCTTC. This translates into CASSLSVNEQFF.

This chain connects TRBV4-1 to TRBJ1-2; D uncertain. The CDR3 has 13 residues. V lost 5 bases, J lost 8 bases, and 15 bases lay in between. Germline loops: CDR1 MGHRA, CDR2 YSYEKL. The CDR3 sequence is CASSGIRTLGYTF. The CDR3 nucleotides are TGCGCCAGCAGCGGGATTCGGACCCTGGGCTACACCTTC.

This CDR3 reads CAWSLDTFGEQYF. For the CDR3, the DNA is TGTGCCTGGAGCTTGGACACCTTCGGCGAGCAGTACTTC. The chain joins TRBV30 to TRBJ2-7; tentatively, D is TRBD1 (5 bases). Germline-derived CDR1 and CDR2 are GTSNPN and SVGIG (reference sequence). This CDR3 contains 13 residues. V was clipped by 3 bases and J by 6 bases, with 15 bases between them.

This chain links TRBV25-1 with TRBJ2-1; 9 nucleotides align to TRBD2. CDR1 is MGHDK and CDR2 is SYGVNS in the germline V gene. CDR3 length: 18 amino acids. Trimming took 0 bases from V and 4 from J; bases not matched to a gene: 10. CDR3 amino acids: CASSEYGASGTAYNEQFF. The CDR3 DNA reads TGTGCCAGCAGTGAATACGGAGCTAGCGGGACCGCGTACAATGAGCAGTTCTTC.

V gene TRBV12-5 combines with J gene TRBJ2-7, with 10 positions matching TRBD1. This CDR3 is built from 14 residues. CDR1 and CDR2 (germline): LGHNT, FRNRAP. V was pared by 5 bases and J by 3 bases, with 4 bases of the junction left unmatched. The CDR3 coding sequence is TGTGCTAGTGGTCGGGACAGGGGTATCTACGAGCAGTACTTC. It is translated as CASGRDRGIYEQYF.

This clone was seen a single time. The V gene is TRBV19, the J gene TRBJ2-1; D remains unclear. Germline CDR1 is LNHDA and CDR2 is SQIVND (reference sequence). V was pared by 1 base and J by 0 bases, with 13 bases between. This CDR3 is 17 amino acids long. The CDR3 protein is CASSIGLERSSYNEQFF. The CDR3 nucleotides are TGTGCCAGTAGTATAGGTCTGGAGAGGAGCTCCTACAATGAGCAGTTCTTC. Filled out from reference TRBV19 and TRBJ2-1, the complete variable domain reads DGGITQSPKYLFRKEGQNVTLSCEQNLNHDAMYWYRQDPGQGLRLIYYSQIVNDFQKGDIAEGYSVSREKKESFPLTVTSAQKNPTAFYLCASSIGLERSSYNEQFFGPGTRLTVL.

This clone was counted a few times. The chain combines TRBV19 with TRBJ1-5; 7 positions agree with TRBD1. V lost 4 bases to trimming and J lost 0 bases; unmatched junction nucleotides: 9. Germline CDR1 and CDR2: LNHDA and SQIVND (reference sequence). This CDR3 is built from 17 residues. CDR3 nucleotides: TGTGCCAGTAGTAAGGCAGGGACAGTATATAGCAATCAGCCCCAGCATTTT. This codes for CASSKAGTVYSNQPQHF.